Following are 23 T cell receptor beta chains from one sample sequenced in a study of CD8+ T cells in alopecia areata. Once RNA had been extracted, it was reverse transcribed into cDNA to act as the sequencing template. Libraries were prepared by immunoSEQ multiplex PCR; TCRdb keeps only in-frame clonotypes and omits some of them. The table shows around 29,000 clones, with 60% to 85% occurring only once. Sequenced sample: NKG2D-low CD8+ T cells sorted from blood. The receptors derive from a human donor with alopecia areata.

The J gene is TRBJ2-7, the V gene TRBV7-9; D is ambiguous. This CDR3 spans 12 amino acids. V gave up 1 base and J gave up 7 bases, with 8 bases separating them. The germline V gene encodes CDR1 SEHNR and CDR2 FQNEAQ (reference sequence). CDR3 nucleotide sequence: TGTGCCAGCAGCTTAGTGGGGTGGGAGCAGTACTTC. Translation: CASSLVGWEQYF.

The CDR3 loop reads CASSLDGSGYGYTF. The CDR3 DNA follows: TGCGCCAGCAGCTTGGATGGTTCCGGCTATGGCTACACCTTC. The J gene is TRBJ1-2, the V gene TRBV5-1; no clear D gene. Trimming left V 0 bases short and J 4 bases short, with 10 bases between. The CDR3 sequence is 14 residues long. CDR1 and CDR2 from the germline V gene are SGHRS and YFSETQ.

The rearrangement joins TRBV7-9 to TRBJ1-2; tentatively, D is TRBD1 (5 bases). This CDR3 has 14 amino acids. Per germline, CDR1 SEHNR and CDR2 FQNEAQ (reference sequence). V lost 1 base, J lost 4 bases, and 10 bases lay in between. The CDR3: CASSLVGDLYGYTF. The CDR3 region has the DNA TGTGCCAGCAGCTTAGTTGGGGACCTCTATGGCTACACCTTC.

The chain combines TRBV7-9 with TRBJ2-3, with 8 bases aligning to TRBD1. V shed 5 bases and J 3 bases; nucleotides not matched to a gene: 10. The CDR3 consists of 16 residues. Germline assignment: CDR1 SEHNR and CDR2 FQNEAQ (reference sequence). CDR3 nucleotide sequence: TGTGCCAGCAGCCGTATCGACAGGGGTAGAACAGATACGCAGTATTTT. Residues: CASSRIDRGRTDTQYF.

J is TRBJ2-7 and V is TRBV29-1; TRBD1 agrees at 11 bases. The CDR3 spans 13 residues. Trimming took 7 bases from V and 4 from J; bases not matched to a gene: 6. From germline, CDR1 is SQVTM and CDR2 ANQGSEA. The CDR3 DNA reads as TGCAGCGCGCGGACAGGGGGCTTTTACGAGCAGTACTTC. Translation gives CSARTGGFYEQYF.

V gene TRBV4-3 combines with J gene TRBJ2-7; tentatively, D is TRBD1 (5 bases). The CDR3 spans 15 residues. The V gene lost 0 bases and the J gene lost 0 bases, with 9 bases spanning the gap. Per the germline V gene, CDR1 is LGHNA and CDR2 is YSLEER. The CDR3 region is CASSQEWGSSYEQYF. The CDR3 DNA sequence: TGCGCCAGCAGCCAAGAGTGGGGCAGCTCCTACGAGCAGTACTTC.

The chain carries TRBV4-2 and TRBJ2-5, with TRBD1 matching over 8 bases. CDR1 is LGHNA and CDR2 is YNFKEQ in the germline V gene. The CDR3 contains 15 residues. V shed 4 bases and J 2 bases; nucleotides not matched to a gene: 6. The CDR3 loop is CASSPRTGQQETQYF. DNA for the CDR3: TGTGCCAGCAGCCCCCGGACAGGGCAGCAAGAGACCCAGTACTTC.

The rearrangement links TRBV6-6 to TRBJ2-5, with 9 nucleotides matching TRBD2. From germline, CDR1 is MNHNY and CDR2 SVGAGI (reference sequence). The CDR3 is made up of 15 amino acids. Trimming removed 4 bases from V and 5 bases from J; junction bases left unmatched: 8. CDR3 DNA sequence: TGTGCCAGCAGTTCCTTAGCGGGGGAGGCGGAGACCCAGTACTTC. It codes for CASSSLAGEAETQYF.

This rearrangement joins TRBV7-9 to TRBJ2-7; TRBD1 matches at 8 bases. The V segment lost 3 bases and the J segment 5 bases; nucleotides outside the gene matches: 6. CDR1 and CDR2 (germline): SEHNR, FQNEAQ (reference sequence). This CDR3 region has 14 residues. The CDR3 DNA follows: TGTGCCAGCAGCTTCCAGGGGGCTGTAGACGAGCAGTACTTC. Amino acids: CASSFQGAVDEQYF. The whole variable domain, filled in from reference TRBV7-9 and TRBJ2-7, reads DTGVSQNPRHKITKRGQNVTFRCDPISEHNRLYWYRQTLGQGPEFLTYFQNEAQLEKSRLLSDRFSAERPKGSFSTLEIQRTEQGDSAMYLCASSFQGAVDEQYFGPGTRLTVT.

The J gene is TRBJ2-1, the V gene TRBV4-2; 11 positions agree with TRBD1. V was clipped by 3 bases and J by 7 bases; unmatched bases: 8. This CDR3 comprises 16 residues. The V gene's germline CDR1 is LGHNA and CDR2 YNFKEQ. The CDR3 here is CASSHGGQGARNEQFF. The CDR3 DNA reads TGTGCCAGCAGCCACGGTGGACAGGGGGCGCGGAATGAGCAGTTCTTC.

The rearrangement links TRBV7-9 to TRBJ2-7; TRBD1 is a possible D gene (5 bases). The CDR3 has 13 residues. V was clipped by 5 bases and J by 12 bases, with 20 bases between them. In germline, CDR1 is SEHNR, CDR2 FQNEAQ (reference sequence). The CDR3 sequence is CASSPSLWGPWYF. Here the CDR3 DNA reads TGTGCCAGCAGCCCTAGTTTGTGGGGCCCATGGTACTTC. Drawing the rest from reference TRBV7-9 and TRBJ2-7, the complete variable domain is DTGVSQNPRHKITKRGQNVTFRCDPISEHNRLYWYRQTLGQGPEFLTYFQNEAQLEKSRLLSDRFSAERPKGSFSTLEIQRTEQGDSAMYLCASSPSLWGPWYFGPGTRLTVT.

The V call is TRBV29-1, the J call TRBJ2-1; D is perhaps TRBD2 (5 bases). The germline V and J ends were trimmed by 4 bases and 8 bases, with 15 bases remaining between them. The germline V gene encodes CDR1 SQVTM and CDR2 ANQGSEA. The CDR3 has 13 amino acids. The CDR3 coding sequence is TGCAGCGTTGGACCCCCAGAGGGCCATGAGCAGTTCTTC. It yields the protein CSVGPPEGHEQFF.

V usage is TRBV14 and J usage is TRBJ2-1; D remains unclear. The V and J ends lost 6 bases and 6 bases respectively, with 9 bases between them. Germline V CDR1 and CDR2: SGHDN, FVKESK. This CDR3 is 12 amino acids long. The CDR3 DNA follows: TGTGCCAGCAGTAGGCAGCCCAATGAGCAGTTCTTC. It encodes CASSRQPNEQFF.

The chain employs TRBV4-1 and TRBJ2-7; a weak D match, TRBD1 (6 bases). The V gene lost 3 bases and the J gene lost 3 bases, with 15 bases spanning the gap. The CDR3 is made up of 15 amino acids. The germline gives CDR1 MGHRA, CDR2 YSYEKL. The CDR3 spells CASSHKQGIVYEQYF. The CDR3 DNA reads TGCGCCAGCAGCCACAAACAGGGTATTGTCTACGAGCAGTACTTC.

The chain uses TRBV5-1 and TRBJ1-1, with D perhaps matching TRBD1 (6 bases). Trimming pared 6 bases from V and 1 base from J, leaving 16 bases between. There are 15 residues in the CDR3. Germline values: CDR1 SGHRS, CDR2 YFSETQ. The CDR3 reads CASTQTQGQNTEAFF. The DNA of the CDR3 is TGCGCCAGCACACAGACACAGGGTCAGAACACTGAAGCTTTCTTT.

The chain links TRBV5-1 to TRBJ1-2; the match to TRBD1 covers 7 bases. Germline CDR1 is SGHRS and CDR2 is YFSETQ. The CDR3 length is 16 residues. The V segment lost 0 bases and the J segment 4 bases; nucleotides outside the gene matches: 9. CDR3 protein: CASSLGQGTPGYGYTF. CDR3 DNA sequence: TGCGCCAGCAGCTTGGGACAGGGAACGCCTGGCTATGGCTACACCTTC.

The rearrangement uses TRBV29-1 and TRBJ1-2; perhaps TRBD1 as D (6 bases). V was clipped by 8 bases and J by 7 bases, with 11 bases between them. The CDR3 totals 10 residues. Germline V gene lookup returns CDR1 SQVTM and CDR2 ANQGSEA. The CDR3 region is CSTLGGGYTF. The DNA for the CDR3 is TGCAGCACCTTAGGGGGTGGCTACACCTTC.

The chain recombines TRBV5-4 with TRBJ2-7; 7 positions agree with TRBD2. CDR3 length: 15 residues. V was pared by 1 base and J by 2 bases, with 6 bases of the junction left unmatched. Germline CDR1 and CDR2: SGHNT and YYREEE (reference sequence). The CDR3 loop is CASSLMDRGAYEQYF. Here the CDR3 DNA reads TGTGCCAGCAGCTTGATGGATCGGGGGGCCTACGAGCAGTACTTC.

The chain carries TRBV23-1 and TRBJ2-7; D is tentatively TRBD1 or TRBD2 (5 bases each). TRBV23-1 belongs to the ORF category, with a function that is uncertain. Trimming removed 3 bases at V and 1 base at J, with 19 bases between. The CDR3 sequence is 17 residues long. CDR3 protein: CASSHIHGAGSSYEQYF. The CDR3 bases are TGCGCCAGCAGTCACATTCACGGGGCAGGATCTTCCTACGAGCAGTACTTC.

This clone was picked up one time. The CDR3 DNA is TGCAGCGTGGGGGGTTGGGACATCGAGCGTGGTGGCTACACCTTC. Encoded protein: CSVGGWDIERGGYTF. The chain links TRBV29-1 to TRBJ1-2; D is possibly TRBD1 (6 bases). The CDR3 has 15 residues. Germline CDR1 SQVTM, CDR2 ANQGSEA. The germline V and J ends were trimmed by 6 bases and 7 bases, with 24 bases remaining between them.

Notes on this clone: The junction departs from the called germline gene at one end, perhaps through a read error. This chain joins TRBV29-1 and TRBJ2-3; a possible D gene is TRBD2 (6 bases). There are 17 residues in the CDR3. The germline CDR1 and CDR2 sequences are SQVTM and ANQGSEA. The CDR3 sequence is CSVALWGLLIGTGTQYF. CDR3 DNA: TGCAGCGTTGCCCTATGGGGACTCCTAATCGGCACAGGTACGCAGTATTTT.

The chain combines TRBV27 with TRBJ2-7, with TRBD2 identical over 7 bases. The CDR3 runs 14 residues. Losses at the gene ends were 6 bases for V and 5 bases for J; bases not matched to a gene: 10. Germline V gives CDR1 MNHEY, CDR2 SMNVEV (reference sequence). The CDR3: CASRIGAGSHEQYF. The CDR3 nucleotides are TGTGCCAGCAGAATCGGAGCGGGAAGTCACGAGCAGTACTTC.

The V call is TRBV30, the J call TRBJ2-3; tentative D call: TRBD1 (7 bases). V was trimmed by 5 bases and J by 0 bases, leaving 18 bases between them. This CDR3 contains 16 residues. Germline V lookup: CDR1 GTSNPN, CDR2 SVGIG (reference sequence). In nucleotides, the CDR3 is TGTGCCTGGTGGTATTACAGGGGACTTAGCACAGATACGCAGTATTTT. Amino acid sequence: CAWWYYRGLSTDTQYF.